This T cell receptor beta chain was sequenced for a study of blood T cells in healthy people across ages. Healthy individuals of Caucasian origin from Russia, aged about 6 to 95, served as donors. Each sample yielded at least 6 million isolated PBMCs. As concerns this clonotype: Its target is not known.

The study's findings and limits: Underestimates were what the diversity estimates from one million T cells were considered to be.

The authors ran a second PCR of roughly 6 to 11 cycles using a sample-barcoded 5' primer and a J-beta primer mix. The template-switch adaptor, which had 12 random nucleotides, put a tag on each cDNA molecule. TCRdb reprocessed the 5' RACE reads via MiXCR and lists one record per CDR3 protein. The sample yields roughly 860,000 distinct CDR3 sequences, about 59% seen once. This CDR3 spans 14 amino acids. Looked up from germline, CDR1 is SQVTM and CDR2 is ANQGSEA. The gene calls are TRBV29-1 and TRBJ2-5, with TRBD1 matching 9 bases. TRBJ2-7 matches the DNA end more closely, so the J call is doubtful. The TCR was taken from a young man in good health. Material for sequencing was blood. This chain's CDR3 is CSVLRGQGRYEQYF. Written as DNA, the CDR3 is TGCAGCGTTCTTAGGGGACAGGGACGGTACGAGCAGTACTTC.